The clone carrying this T cell receptor (beta chain) appeared many times. The sample originates from a study of regulatory T cells in long-lasting Graves disease. Arm-PCR of CDR3 regions and iRepertoire HTBI primers were used to build TCR beta libraries. TCRdb re-derived calls from the multiplex PCR reads in MiXCR, one entry per CDR3 protein. The top ten clones hold about 11% of a sample with roughly 430,000 distinct CDR3 sequences, 15% to 20% of them seen once. The time point denotes: newly diagnosed GD, antithyroid drugs for less than 3 months. Preparation of the TCR library used RNA extracted from PBMCs. The CDR3 runs 17 residues. Trimming removed 2 bases from V and 5 bases from J, with 17 bases in between. Germline-derived CDR1 and CDR2 are SGHRS and YFSETQ. These same records also appear under a second study, on T cells in Graves' hyperthyroidism and ophthalmopathy.

The source is a woman in her twenties or thirties with Graves disease. The specimen was peripheral blood mononuclear cells (PBMCs), collected at new diagnosis, from a patient treated with antithyroid drugs. The chain uses TRBV5-1 and TRBJ1-6; D possibly corresponds to TRBD1 (5 bases). CDR3 bases: TGCGCCAGCAGCTTTGCTTATCGGACACGAGATAATTCACCCCTCCACTTT. It specifies CASSFAYRTRDNSPLHF.